This T cell receptor (beta chain) was captured in a study of T cell responses to AZD1222 COVID-19 vaccine. V dropped 2 bases and J dropped 2 bases, with 15 bases sitting between them. CDR1 SGHVS and CDR2 FQNEAQ come from the germline V gene. This CDR3 spans 17 amino acids. Clones were sequenced by immunoSEQ multiplex PCR, and TCRdb holds only the in-frame ones, with some missing. The sample has approximately 120,000 clones, 85% to 90% seen once. This receptor was taken from an adult in good health. The V and J genes are TRBV7-8 and TRBJ2-2; the D gene could be TRBD1 or TRBD2 (5 bases each). Source: peripheral blood, taken on day 0 of AZD1222 vaccination. The CDR3 coding sequence is TGTGCCAGCAGCTTATCCGGGACCCTGATTAACACCGGGGAGCTGTTTTTT. Residues: CASSLSGTLINTGELFF.